The 4 T cell receptor beta chains below come from one sample, sequenced in a study of response to subunit inactivated influenza vaccine. Via MiXCR, TCRdb re-called the RT-PCR reads, giving one row per CDR3 protein. The repertoire has 650,000 or so distinct CDR3 sequences, about 15% of them found once; the top ten carry approximately 7.6%. The material was PBMCs from blood, obtained roughly 15 days before vaccination. These receptor sequences come from a man aged 45-65 years who received an inactivated influenza vaccine.

This clonotype appeared a few times. The chain uses TRBV24-1 and TRBJ2-2; D may match TRBD1 or TRBD2 (5 bases each). V gave up 9 bases and J gave up 0 bases, with 13 bases separating them. Germline V gene lookup returns CDR1 KGHDR and CDR2 SFDVKD. The CDR3 is made up of 15 amino acids. The CDR3, as DNA: TGTGCCACCTCCGGGACCAGGCCGAACACCGGGGAGCTGTTTTTT. This translates into CATSGTRPNTGELFF.

This clonotype was seen a few times. V and J are TRBV5-1 and TRBJ1-4; D not resolved. CDR1 is SGHRS, CDR2 YFSETQ, per germline. V gave up 0 bases and J gave up 11 bases, with 14 bases separating them. The CDR3 covers 14 residues. The CDR3 loop reads CASSLVAGQVKLFF. The DNA for the CDR3 is TGCGCCAGCAGCTTGGTGGCGGGTCAAGTGAAACTGTTTTTT. Based on the CDR3 plus reference TRBV5-1 and TRBJ1-4, the full variable domain is KAGVTQTPRYLIKTRGQQVTLSCSPISGHRSVSWYQQTPGQGLQFLFEYFSETQRNKGNFPGRFSGRQFSNSRSEMNVSTLELGDSALYLCASSLVAGQVKLFFGSGTQLSVL.

A few counts support this clonotype. V gene TRBV4-2 combines with J gene TRBJ2-3; 7 nucleotides line up with TRBD2. Germline V gene data show CDR1 as LGHNA and CDR2 as YNFKEQ. J gave up 0 bases and V 1 base, and 4 bases lay outside the gene matches. The CDR3 runs 16 residues. This chain's CDR3 is CASSQAGTTSTDTQYF. In DNA form, the CDR3 reads TGTGCCAGCAGCCAAGCCGGGACTACTAGCACAGATACGCAGTATTTT.

There are many counts of this clonotype. The chain employs TRBV9 and TRBJ2-1, with unresolved D. The V and J ends lost 4 bases and 2 bases respectively, with 7 bases between them. From germline, CDR1 is SGDLS and CDR2 YYNGEE. The length of the CDR3 is 13 residues. For the CDR3, the DNA is TGTGCCAGCAGCACACTGACCTACAATGAGCAGTTCTTC. This translates into CASSTLTYNEQFF. Supplemented by reference TRBV9 and TRBJ2-1, the full variable domain reads DSGVTQTPKHLITATGQRVTLRCSPRSGDLSVYWYQQSLDQGLQFLIQYYNGEERAKGNILERFSAQQFPDLHSELNLSSLELGDSALYFCASSTLTYNEQFFGPGTRLTVL.